The sequence of this T cell receptor beta chain was determined in a study of CD8 T cells in Susac syndrome. Healthy donors matched for age and sex were used as controls. TEMRA cells were FACS-enriched, with CD8+ and CD4+ T cells isolated negatively. RNA in amounts of about 0.5 to 1 ug was reverse transcribed with random hexamers. Via MiXCR, TCRdb re-called the immunoSEQ multiplex PCR reads, giving one row per CDR3 protein. The sample lists about 120,000 distinct CDR3 sequences, around 94% occurring once. CDR3 length: 14 amino acids. V shed 8 bases and J shed 4 bases, with 17 bases lying between them. Germline V lookup: CDR1 SNHLY, CDR2 FYNNEI.

The TCR originated in a human donor in good health. The specimen was CD4+ T cells from PBMCs. The chain employs TRBV2 and TRBJ2-5; TRBD2 is a possible D gene (5 bases). The CDR3 DNA reads TGTGCCAGCGTGGAGGCAGTCTACGGAGAGACCCAGTACTTC. As protein: CASVEAVYGETQYF.